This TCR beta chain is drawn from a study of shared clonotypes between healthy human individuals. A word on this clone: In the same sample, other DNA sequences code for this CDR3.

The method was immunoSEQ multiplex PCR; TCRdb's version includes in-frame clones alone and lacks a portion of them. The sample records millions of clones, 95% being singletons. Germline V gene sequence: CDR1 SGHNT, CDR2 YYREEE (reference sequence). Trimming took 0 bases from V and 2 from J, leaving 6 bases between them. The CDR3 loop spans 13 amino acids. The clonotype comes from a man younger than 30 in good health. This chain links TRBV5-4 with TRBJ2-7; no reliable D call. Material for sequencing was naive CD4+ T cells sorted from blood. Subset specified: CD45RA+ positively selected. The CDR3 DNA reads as TGTGCCAGCAGCTTGGAAGCCACCTACGAGCAGTACTTC. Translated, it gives CASSLEATYEQYF. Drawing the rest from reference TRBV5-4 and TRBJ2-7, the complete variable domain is ETGVTQSPTHLIKTRGQQVTLRCSSQSGHNTVSWYQQALGQGPQFIFQYYREEENGRGNFPPRFSGLQFPNYSSELNVNALELDDSALYLCASSLEATYEQYFGPGTRLTVT.